This TCR beta chain emerged from a study of blood T cell repertoires in COVID-19. V lost 3 bases, J lost 7 bases, and 8 bases stayed unmatched. This CDR3 comprises 15 residues. Germline-derived CDR1 and CDR2 are SGHRS and YFSETQ. Assay: immunoSEQ multiplex PCR; the TCRdb copy retains only in-frame clones and omits some. The repertoire includes 220,000 or so clones, roughly 88% of them detected once, and roughly 1.9% sits in the top ten. V usage is TRBV5-1 and J usage is TRBJ2-3; 10 nucleotides align to TRBD2. The specimen sequenced was PBMCs or T cells enriched from blood (not recorded which). The receptor comes from a woman between 50 and 59 years old who had recovered from COVID-19. CDR3 amino acids: CASSSTSGPGNTQYF. The CDR3 DNA follows: TGCGCCAGCAGCTCGACTAGCGGGCCCGGAAATACGCAGTATTTT.